This entry describes one T cell receptor beta chain. Its antigen is as yet unknown. The germline V and J ends were trimmed by 0 bases and 8 bases, with 14 bases remaining between them. This CDR3 spans 15 amino acids. From germline, CDR1 is WSHSY and CDR2 SAAADI. CD4+CD25+CD127- Tregs, CD4+CD25- non-Tregs, CD4 and CD8 cells were sorted. Thawed PBMCs were rested overnight at 37°C with around 200 IU/ml IL-2 before regulatory T cell sorting. The entry originates in a study of Tregs in tolerant kidney transplant recipients. Study results and limitations: Findings come from small patient numbers and require larger validation.

Repertoires were generated with immunoSEQ multiplex PCR, while TCRdb's copy carries only in-frame clones and drops some. The data hold fewer than 65,000 clones, with 80% to 90% observed a single time. V and J are TRBV10-2 and TRBJ2-1; perhaps TRBD1 as D (6 bases). Sequencing was performed on Tregs from blood, taken before the transplant. The receptor was derived from a human donor who received a combined kidney and bone marrow transplant. The CDR3 sequence is CASSESGQIRHEQFF. CDR3 bases: TGCGCCAGCAGTGAGTCGGGACAAATTCGGCATGAGCAGTTCTTC.